A selection of T cell receptor beta chains follows, all from one sample in a study of cytomegalovirus exposure and HLA in healthy donors. Here immunoSEQ multiplex PCR was the method, and the copy in TCRdb shows in-frame clones only, minus some. The sample's table shows about 55,000 clones. Sequencing was performed on PBMCs. The receptors were sampled from a man aged 50 to 59 in good health and CMV-seropositive. Each CDR3 is given with its conserved first and last residue. A D gene is named only where the DNA matches it firmly.

V gene	J gene	D gene	CDR3 protein	CDR3 DNA
TRBV2	TRBJ1-2	NA	CASSEDGYGYTF	TGTGCCAGCAGCGAGGATGGGTATGGCTACACCTTC
TRBV18	TRBJ2-7	TRBD2	CASSPSGGSSYEQYF	TGTGCCAGCTCACCCTCAGGCGGGAGCTCCTACGAGCAGTACTTC
TRBV6-5	TRBJ1-5	NA	CASSYTPGYQPQHF	TGTGCCAGCAGTTATACACCGGGATACCAGCCCCAGCATTTT
TRBV28	TRBJ1-5	TRBD1	CASSLGQGNQPQHF	TGTGCCAGCAGTTTAGGACAGGGGAATCAGCCCCAGCATTTT
TRBV7-2	TRBJ1-2	TRBD1	CASSVTGGLGYTF	TGTGCCAGCAGCGTAACAGGGGGCCTTGGCTACACCTTC
TRBV29-1	TRBJ2-7	TRBD2	CSVEGTSERWSSYEQYF	TGCAGCGTTGAAGGGACTAGCGAGAGGTGGAGCTCCTACGAGCAGTACTTC
TRBV27	TRBJ2-7	NA	CASSSRERSIYEQYF	TGTGCCAGCAGCTCCCGGGAAAGGTCAATCTACGAGCAGTACTTC
TRBV29-1	TRBJ2-1	NA	CSVRSGSNDNEQFF	TGCAGCGTTCGGAGTGGAAGCAACGACAATGAGCAGTTCTTC
TRBV11-1	TRBJ1-3	NA	CASSKTGSGNTIYF	TGTGCCAGCAGCAAAACAGGGTCGGGAAACACCATATATTTT
TRBV5-1	TRBJ1-1	TRBD1	CASSSGTGAMDTEAFF	TGCGCCAGCAGCTCCGGGACAGGGGCGATGGACACTGAAGCTTTCTTT
TRBV5-1	TRBJ2-3	NA	CASSSQGPSTDTQYF	TGCGCCAGCAGCTCACAGGGTCCTAGCACAGATACGCAGTATTTT
TRBV7-9	TRBJ2-2	TRBD1	CASSDRQGRAGELFF	TGTGCCAGCAGCGATCGACAGGGAAGGGCCGGGGAGCTGTTTTTT
TRBV4-1	TRBJ2-3	NA	CASSHGAGLTDTQYF	TGCGCCAGCAGCCACGGAGCGGGCCTCACAGATACGCAGTATTTT
TRBV19	TRBJ2-6	NA	CASSLRGSGANVLTF	TGTGCCAGTAGTTTAAGGGGGAGTGGGGCCAACGTCCTGACTTTC
TRBV6-1	TRBJ2-7	TRBD1	CASNNRGKHQYF	TGTGCCAGCAATAACAGGGGAAAACACCAGTACTTC
TRBV6-5	TRBJ1-1	NA	CASRPGHRNTEAFF	TGTGCCAGCAGGCCCGGACACAGGAACACTGAAGCTTTCTTT
TRBV4-1	TRBJ1-1	NA	CASSQESGYREAFF	TGCGCCAGCAGCCAAGAGTCGGGGTATCGCGAAGCTTTCTTT
TRBV6-5	TRBJ2-4	TRBD1	CASSLQGVGNIQYF	TGTGCCAGCAGTCTACAGGGGGTGGGAAACATTCAGTACTTC